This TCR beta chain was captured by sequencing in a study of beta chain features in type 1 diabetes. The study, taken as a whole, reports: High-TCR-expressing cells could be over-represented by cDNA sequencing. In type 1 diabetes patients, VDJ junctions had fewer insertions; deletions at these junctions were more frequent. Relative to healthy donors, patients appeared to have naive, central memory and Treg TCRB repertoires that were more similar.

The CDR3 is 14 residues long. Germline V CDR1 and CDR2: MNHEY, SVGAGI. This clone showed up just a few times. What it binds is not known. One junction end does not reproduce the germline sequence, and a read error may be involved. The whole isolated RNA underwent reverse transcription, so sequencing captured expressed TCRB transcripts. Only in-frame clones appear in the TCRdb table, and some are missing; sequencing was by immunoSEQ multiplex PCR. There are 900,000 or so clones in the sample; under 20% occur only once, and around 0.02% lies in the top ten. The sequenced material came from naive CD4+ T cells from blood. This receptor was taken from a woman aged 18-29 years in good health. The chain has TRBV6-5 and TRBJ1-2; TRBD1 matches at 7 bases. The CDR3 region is CAISEVQGGYGYTF. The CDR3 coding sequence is TGTGCCATCAGTGAGGTGCAGGGGGGCTATGGCTACACCTTC.